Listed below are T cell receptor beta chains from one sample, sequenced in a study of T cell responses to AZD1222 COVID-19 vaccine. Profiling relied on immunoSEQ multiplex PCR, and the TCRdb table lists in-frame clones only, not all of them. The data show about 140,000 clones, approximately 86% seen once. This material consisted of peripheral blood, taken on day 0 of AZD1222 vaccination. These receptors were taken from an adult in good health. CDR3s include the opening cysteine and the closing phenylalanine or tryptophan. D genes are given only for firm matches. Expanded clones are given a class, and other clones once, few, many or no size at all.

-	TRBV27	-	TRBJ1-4	CASSGGQINEKLFF	TGTGCCAGCAGTGGGGGGCAGATTAATGAAAAACTGTTTTTT
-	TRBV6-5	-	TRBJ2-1	CASSYSDPTVYNEQFF	TGTGCCAGCAGTTACTCAGACCCCACCGTCTACAATGAGCAGTTCTTC
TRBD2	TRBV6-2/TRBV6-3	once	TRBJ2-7	CASSPGLAGVNEQYF	TGTGCCAGCAGTCCGGGACTAGCGGGAGTCAACGAGCAGTACTTC
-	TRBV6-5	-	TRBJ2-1	CASSRAGASYNEQFF	TGTGCCAGCAGCCGAGCGGGCGCCTCCTACAATGAGCAGTTCTTC
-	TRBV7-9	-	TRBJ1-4	CASSLVTANEKLFF	TGTGCCAGCAGCTTAGTAACAGCTAATGAAAAACTGTTTTTT
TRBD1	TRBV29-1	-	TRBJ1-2	CSVPTTGTGGNGYTF	TGCAGCGTTCCGACAACCGGGACAGGGGGCAATGGCTACACCTTC
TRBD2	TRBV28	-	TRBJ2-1	CASSSSTSGRGDLEQFF	TGTGCCAGCAGTTCCTCGACTAGCGGGAGGGGGGACCTTGAGCAGTTCTTC
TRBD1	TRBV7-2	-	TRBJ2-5	CASSLGQGGTQYF	TGTGCCAGCAGCCTCGGACAGGGGGGGACCCAGTACTTC
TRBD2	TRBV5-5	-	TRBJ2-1	CASSFSSGTVYNEQFF	TGTGCCAGCAGCTTCTCTAGCGGGACGGTCTACAATGAGCAGTTCTTC
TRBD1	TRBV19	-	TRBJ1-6	CASSTRDRDSPLHF	TGTGCCAGTAGTACCCGGGACAGGGACTCACCCCTCCACTTT
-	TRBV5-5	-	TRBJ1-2	CASSLFPGTQPAAGYTF	TGTGCCAGCAGCTTATTTCCCGGGACACAGCCCGCGGCTGGCTACACCTTC
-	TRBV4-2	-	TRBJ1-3	CASSQELSGSSGNTIYF	TGTGCCAGCAGCCAAGAGTTAAGCGGAAGCTCTGGAAACACCATATATTTT
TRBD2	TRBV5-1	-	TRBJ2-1	CASSLAGVTSGLYNEQFF	TGCGCCAGCAGCTTGGCTGGGGTAACTAGCGGTTTATACAATGAGCAGTTCTTC
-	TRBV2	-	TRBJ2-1	CASRGAVFGQFF	TGTGCCAGCAGAGGGGCTGTTTTCGGGCAGTTCTTC
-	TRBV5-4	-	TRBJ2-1	CASSLEASKGSSYNEQFF	TGTGCCAGCAGCCTGGAGGCGTCCAAAGGGAGCTCCTACAATGAGCAGTTCTTC
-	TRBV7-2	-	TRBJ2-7	CASSRSGPSMGYF	TGTGCCAGCAGCCGATCGGGACCCTCAATGGGGTACTTC
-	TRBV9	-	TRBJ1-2	CASSVGQSNYGYTF	TGTGCCAGCAGCGTAGGGCAGTCTAACTATGGCTACACCTTC
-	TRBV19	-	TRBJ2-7	CASSQTGLRRSHEQYF	TGTGCCAGTAGTCAAACTGGACTCCGGAGGTCCCACGAGCAGTACTTC
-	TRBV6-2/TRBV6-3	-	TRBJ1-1	CASSPDRIHSWTEAFF	TGTGCCAGCAGTCCCGACAGAATTCACTCGTGGACTGAAGCTTTCTTT
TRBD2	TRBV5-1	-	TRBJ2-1	CASSPPSQLAGGGRIF	TGCGCCAGCAGCCCTCCATCTCAACTAGCGGGAGGGGGGCGAATCTTC
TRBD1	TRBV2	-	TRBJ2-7	CASRGTGPYEQYF	TGTGCCAGCAGGGGGACAGGGCCCTACGAGCAGTACTTC
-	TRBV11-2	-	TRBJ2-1	CASSFPRDRTPSNEQFF	TGTGCCAGCAGTTTCCCGAGAGACAGGACCCCTTCCAATGAGCAGTTCTTC
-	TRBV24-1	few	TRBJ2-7	CATSDSPGAAEQYF	TGTGCCACCAGTGATTCGCCAGGAGCCGCTGAGCAGTACTTC
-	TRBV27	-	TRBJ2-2	CASAMGDDANTGELFF	TGTGCCAGCGCAATGGGGGACGATGCGAACACCGGGGAGCTGTTTTTT
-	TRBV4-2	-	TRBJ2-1	CASSRETTSSMPNEQFF	TGTGCCAGCAGCCGAGAGACGACTTCTTCTATGCCCAATGAGCAGTTCTTC
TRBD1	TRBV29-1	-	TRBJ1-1	CGTVNTEAFF	TGCGGGACAGTTAACACTGAAGCTTTCTTT
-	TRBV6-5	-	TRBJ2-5	CASSYSVGSGVETQYF	TGTGCCAGCAGTTACTCCGTTGGGTCGGGAGTAGAGACCCAGTACTTC
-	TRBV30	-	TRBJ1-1	CAWSAGINTEAFF	TGTGCCTGGAGTGCAGGGATTAACACTGAAGCTTTCTTT
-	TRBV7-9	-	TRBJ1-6	CASSLGGGHANNSPLHF	TGTGCCAGCAGCTTAGGGGGGGGACATGCGAATAATTCACCCCTCCACTTT
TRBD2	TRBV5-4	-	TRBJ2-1	CASSFNMTSGRAYEQFF	TGTGCCAGCAGCTTCAACATGACTAGCGGGAGGGCCTATGAGCAGTTCTTC
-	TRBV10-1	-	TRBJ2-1	CASSEYSYNEQFF	TGCGCCAGCAGTGAATACAGCTACAATGAGCAGTTCTTC
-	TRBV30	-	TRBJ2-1	CAWSGIKQFF	TGTGCCTGGAGTGGTATCAAGCAGTTCTTC
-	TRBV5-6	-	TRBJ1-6	CASSLAGDIWDSPLHF	TGTGCCAGCAGCTTGGCGGGCGACATCTGGGATTCACCCCTCCACTTT
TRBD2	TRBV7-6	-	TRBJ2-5	CASSPPGLAGGEETQYF	TGTGCCAGCAGCCCACCGGGACTAGCGGGAGGGGAAGAGACCCAGTACTTC
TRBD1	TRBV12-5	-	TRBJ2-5	CASGPGQAFQETQYF	TGTGCTAGTGGGCCGGGACAGGCTTTTCAAGAGACCCAGTACTTC
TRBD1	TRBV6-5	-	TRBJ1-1	CASSRDRVWLEAFF	TGTGCCAGCAGTCGAGACAGGGTCTGGCTTGAAGCTTTCTTT
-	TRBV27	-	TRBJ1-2	CASSQRGEGYTF	TGTGCCAGCAGTCAGCGGGGGGAAGGCTACACCTTC